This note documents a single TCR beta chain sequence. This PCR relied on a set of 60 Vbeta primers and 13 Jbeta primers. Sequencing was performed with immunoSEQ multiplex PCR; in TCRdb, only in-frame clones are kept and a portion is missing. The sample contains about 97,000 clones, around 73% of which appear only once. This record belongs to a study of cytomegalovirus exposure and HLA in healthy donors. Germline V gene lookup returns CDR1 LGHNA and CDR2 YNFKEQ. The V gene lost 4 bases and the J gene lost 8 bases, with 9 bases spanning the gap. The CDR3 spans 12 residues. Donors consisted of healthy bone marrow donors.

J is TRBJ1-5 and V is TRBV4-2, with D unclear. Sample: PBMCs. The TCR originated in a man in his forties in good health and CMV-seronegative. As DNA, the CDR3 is TGTGCCAGCAGCCTACTAGGTGAGCCCCAGCATTTT. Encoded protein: CASSLLGEPQHF.